These 26 T cell receptor beta chains share one sample of origin, sequenced in a study of CD8 T cells in ankylosing spondylitis. Study conclusions and caveats: Characteristic, it appeared, of ankylosing spondylitis blood was a TCR beta motif of roughly eight highly homologous variants.

Their antigens remain unidentified. TCRdb called the 5' RACE reads again in MiXCR, with one record for every CDR3 protein. The sample holds hundreds of thousands of distinct CDR3 sequences; roughly 12% are singletons and the top ten take nearly 7%. The source material was blood, either unsorted or a sorted T cell fraction (not recorded which). The origin of the receptors is a male donor with ankylosing spondylitis.

The rearrangement links TRBV5-4 to TRBJ2-2, with 8 bases lining up with TRBD2. Germline loops: CDR1 SGHNT, CDR2 YYREEE (reference sequence). The V segment lost 4 bases and the J segment 4 bases; nucleotides outside the gene matches: 9. The CDR3 has 16 residues. The CDR3 DNA reads as TGTGCCAGCAGCCCCCAACTAGCGGATAGCACCGGGGAGCTGTTTTTT. This codes for CASSPQLADSTGELFF.

J is TRBJ2-3 and V is TRBV20-1, with 7 nucleotides matching TRBD1. Trimming at V came to 2 bases and at J to 5 bases, leaving 1 base not matched to a gene. Germline loops: CDR1 DFQATT, CDR2 SNEGSKA (reference sequence). CDR3 size: 12 residues. The CDR3 bases are TGCAGTGCTAGATCAGGGGGAGATACGCAGTATTTT. As protein: CSARSGGDTQYF.

As regards this clonotype: A read error may produce the germline difference seen at one junction end. The chain joins TRBV18 to TRBJ2-3, with D unclear. This CDR3 contains 14 residues. CDR1 and CDR2 (germline): KGHSH, LQKENI. CDR3 in amino acids: CASSTPDSADTQYF. The CDR3 DNA follows: TGTGCCAGCTCAACACCCGACTCGGCAGATACGCAGTATTTT.

This clonotype appeared a few times. V gene TRBV20-1 combines with J gene TRBJ2-1; D is perhaps TRBD2 (7 bases). V dropped 2 bases and J dropped 0 bases, with 11 bases sitting between them. Germline V gene lookup returns CDR1 DFQATT and CDR2 SNEGSKA (reference sequence). There are 15 residues in the CDR3. The CDR3 protein is CSARLADSSYNEQFF. The DNA for the CDR3 is TGCAGTGCTAGACTAGCGGACAGCTCCTACAATGAGCAGTTCTTC.

The gene calls are TRBV7-9 and TRBJ1-2; a possible D gene is TRBD1 (5 bases). The germline gives CDR1 SEHNR, CDR2 FQNEAQ (reference sequence). The CDR3 has 14 amino acids. Trimming left V 0 bases short and J 8 bases short, with 13 bases between. CDR3: CASSLAPTGGGYTF. CDR3 nucleotide sequence: TGTGCCAGCAGCTTAGCGCCCACAGGCGGCGGCTACACCTTC.

The genes are TRBV9 and TRBJ1-6; tentatively, D is TRBD1 (5 bases). CDR3 size: 12 residues. V lost 2 bases and J lost 14, with 11 bases in between. Germline V CDR1 and CDR2: SGDLS, YYNGEE. The CDR3, as DNA: TGTGCCAGCAGCGTGATTGGGGGGGCCCTCCACTTT. It is translated as CASSVIGGALHF.

The V and J genes are TRBV7-9 and TRBJ2-7; D unclear. The V and J ends lost 2 bases and 0 bases respectively, with 11 bases between them. The V gene's germline CDR1 is SEHNR and CDR2 FQNEAQ (reference sequence). The CDR3 covers 15 residues. CDR3 DNA: TGTGCCAGCAGCTTAATGCCGGATAGCTCCTACGAGCAGTACTTC. Translation gives CASSLMPDSSYEQYF.

This clonotype appeared a few times. CDR3 sequence reads: CASSQVRKSDTQYF. In nucleotides, the CDR3 is TGTGCCAGCAGCCAAGTACGTAAATCCGATACGCAGTATTTT. The V and J genes are TRBV14 and TRBJ2-3; D not resolved. Germline V gene data show CDR1 as SGHDN and CDR2 as FVKESK. This CDR3 has 14 amino acids. V was trimmed by 1 base and J by 6 bases, leaving 11 bases between them.

For this clonotype: Compared with germline, one end of the junction differs, possibly owing to a read error. This chain connects TRBV20-1 to TRBJ2-1; 11 nucleotides align to TRBD2. The CDR3 covers 12 residues. CDR1 is DFQATT, CDR2 SNEGSKA, per germline (reference sequence). The DNA of the CDR3 is TGCAGTGCTGGGGGACTAGCGGCACGAGGGGGATTC. As protein: CSAGGLAARGGF.

This clonotype has only a few counts. The chain couples TRBV3-1 to TRBJ2-7, with D possibly matching TRBD2 (5 bases). The CDR3 spans 15 residues. V was trimmed by 4 bases and J by 3 bases, leaving 16 bases between them. Germline V lookup: CDR1 LGHDT, CDR2 YNNKEL (reference sequence). In DNA, the CDR3 is TGTGCCAGCAGCCGCCCATTGGAGGCGGGCTACGAGCAGTACTTC. Protein: CASSRPLEAGYEQYF.

This clonotype was picked up a small number of times. This chain connects TRBV6-1 to TRBJ1-1; no definite D call. Trimming stripped 3 bases from V and 4 bases from J, with 9 bases between. The CDR3 length is 13 residues. Germline CDR1 and CDR2: MNHNS and SASEGT. The CDR3 DNA reads TGTGCCAGCAGTGACACAGAAACCACTGAAGCTTTCTTT. Its translation is CASSDTETTEAFF.

This chain uses TRBV20-1 with TRBJ1-1; D not resolved. The CDR3 runs 14 residues. V lost 6 bases and J 0 bases, leaving 14 bases between the germline ends. Germline lookup yields CDR1 DFQATT and CDR2 SNEGSKA (reference sequence). This CDR3 reads CSADEGSLNTEAFF. CDR3 nucleotide sequence: TGCAGTGCCGACGAGGGTAGCTTGAACACTGAAGCTTTCTTT.

Many counts were recorded for this clonotype. The chain is built from TRBV7-9 and TRBJ1-1, with no clear D. Germline V gene lookup returns CDR1 SEHNR and CDR2 FQNEAQ (reference sequence). V was pared by 8 bases and J by 4 bases, with 14 bases between. This CDR3 spans 13 amino acids. The CDR3 protein is CASGVRVGTEAFF. The DNA of the CDR3 is TGTGCCAGCGGAGTAAGAGTGGGCACTGAAGCTTTCTTT.

This clonotype came up a few times. The chain couples TRBV20-1 to TRBJ1-4, with no clear D. V was clipped by 5 bases and J by 5 bases, with 12 bases between them. Germline CDR1 reads DFQATT; CDR2 reads SNEGSKA (reference sequence). CDR3 size: 13 residues. CDR3 sequence reads: CSAYRSPNEKLFF. CDR3 DNA: TGCAGTGCTTATAGGTCCCCAAATGAAAAACTGTTTTTT.

This clonotype was counted only a few times. V gene TRBV6-2 or TRBV6-3 combines with J gene TRBJ2-7; D is perhaps TRBD1 (6 bases). CDR3 length: 12 amino acids. Germline V gene data show CDR1 as MNHEY and CDR2 as SVGEGT. V was cut by 6 bases and J by 3 bases, with 9 bases left in between. DNA for the CDR3: TGTGCCAGCAGGCCGGACAGCTACGAGCAGTACTTC. It translates to CASRPDSYEQYF.

The chain links TRBV3-1 to TRBJ2-7; D may be TRBD2 (7 bases). Germline CDR1 LGHDT, CDR2 YNNKEL (reference sequence). The CDR3 is 14 amino acids. Trimming cost V 5 bases and J 3 bases, with 14 bases left between them. CDR3 DNA: TGTGCCAGCAGCAGGGGGGGCCTAATCTACGAGCAGTACGTC. It translates to CASSRGGLIYEQYV.

The table lists this clonotype with many counts. The chain recombines TRBV9 with TRBJ2-3; D remains unclear. With 2 bases removed from V and 0 bases from J, the gap between germline ends came to 4 bases. The CDR3 totals 13 residues. In germline, CDR1 is SGDLS, CDR2 YYNGEE. CDR3 bases: TGTGCCAGCAGCGTCGCTAGCACAGATACGCAGTATTTT. This translates into CASSVASTDTQYF.

The sample holds a few counts of this clonotype. The chain carries TRBV30 and TRBJ1-2, with a possible D match to TRBD1 (5 bases). CDR3 length equals 12 residues. Between the trimmed V and J ends, which lost 5 bases and 7 bases, there was a span of 14 bases. Germline CDR1 reads GTSNPN; CDR2 reads SVGIG (reference sequence). The CDR3 spells CAWGLAGGGYTF. DNA of the CDR3: TGTGCCTGGGGGCTCGCGGGGGGTGGCTACACCTTC.

In this sample, this clonotype turned up a few times. The chain's CDR3 is CASSLAGGTNEKLFF. CDR3 DNA sequence: TGTGCCAGCAGCTTAGCGGGGGGAACTAATGAAAAACTGTTTTTT. The chain has TRBV7-2 and TRBJ1-4; weak D call: TRBD1 (5 bases). This CDR3 region has 15 residues. The ends were cut back, 0 bases at V and 1 base at J, with 6 bases in the middle. CDR1 is SGHTA, CDR2 FQGNSA, per germline.

V usage is TRBV30 and J usage is TRBJ1-1; D possibly corresponds to TRBD1 (5 bases). This CDR3 region has 11 residues. The V end lost 4 bases, the J end lost 8 bases, and 11 bases lay between the germline ends. Germline loops: CDR1 GTSNPN, CDR2 SVGIG (reference sequence). CDR3 amino acids: CAWTLGPEAFF. CDR3 DNA: TGTGCCTGGACATTGGGGCCCGAAGCTTTCTTT.

Only a few counts were recorded for this clonotype. The chain has TRBV27 and TRBJ2-2; a possible D gene is TRBD2 (5 bases). This CDR3 spans 17 amino acids. Per the germline V gene, CDR1 is MNHEY and CDR2 is SMNVEV (reference sequence). Trimming left V 1 base short and J 2 bases short, with 14 bases between. The CDR3 loop is CASSLWAGLSNTGELFF. CDR3 sequence (DNA): TGTGCCAGCAGTTTATGGGCCGGACTCTCAAACACCGGGGAGCTGTTTTTT.

This clonotype showed up just a few times. One junction end does not reproduce the germline sequence, and a read error may be involved. The V call is TRBV7-9, the J call TRBJ2-1; D possibly corresponds to TRBD1 (6 bases). Germline V lookup: CDR1 SEHNR, CDR2 FQNEAQ (reference sequence). The CDR3 runs to 13 residues. The CDR3 DNA follows: TGTGCCAGCATCCTCGAGGTGGGGGCTCATCCCCTCTTC. As protein: CASILEVGAHPLF.

Ten or more counts support this clonotype. V gene TRBV5-1 combines with J gene TRBJ2-3, with D perhaps matching TRBD1 (5 bases). Trimming removed 4 bases from V and 4 bases from J, with 19 bases in between. The germline CDR1 and CDR2 sequences are SGHRS and YFSETQ. The CDR3 totals 16 residues. The CDR3: CASSQLLGAEADTQYF. CDR3 nucleotide sequence: TGCGCCAGCAGCCAACTTCTAGGGGCGGAAGCAGATACGCAGTATTTT.

This clonotype was recorded a few times. V gene TRBV15 combines with J gene TRBJ1-1; D not certain. Trimming took 0 bases from V and 11 from J, leaving 13 bases between them. The CDR3 is made up of 13 amino acids. Germline CDR1 LNHNV, CDR2 YYDKDF (reference sequence). CDR3 in DNA: TGTGCCACCAGCAGAGATTATAAGACAATGGCTTTCTTT. Translation gives CATSRDYKTMAFF.

This clonotype appeared a few times. This rearrangement joins TRBV7-9 to TRBJ2-7; no firm D call. The CDR3 has 15 residues. Trimming cost V 5 bases and J 0 bases, with 14 bases left between them. Germline lookup yields CDR1 SEHNR and CDR2 FQNEAQ (reference sequence). The CDR3 is CASSATGPISYEQYF. The CDR3 nucleotides are TGTGCCAGCAGCGCTACGGGTCCGATCTCCTACGAGCAGTACTTC.

The chain has TRBV3-1 and TRBJ2-4; no reliable D call. Germline CDR1 is LGHDT and CDR2 is YNNKEL (reference sequence). Trimming removed 1 base at V and 7 bases at J, with 11 bases between. CDR3 length: 14 residues. The CDR3 region is CASSQAQIRNIQYF. The CDR3 DNA sequence: TGTGCCAGCAGCCAAGCCCAGATTAGGAACATTCAGTACTTC. The entire variable domain, with the rest obtained from reference TRBV3-1 and TRBJ2-4, is as follows: DTAVSQTPKYLVTQMGNDKSIKCEQNLGHDTMYWYKQDSKKFLKIMFSYNNKELIINETVPNRFSPKSPDKAHLNLHINSLELGDSAVYFCASSQAQIRNIQYFGAGTRLSVL.